Listed below are T cell receptor beta chains from one sample, sequenced in a study of T cells in narcolepsy. The assay was immunoSEQ multiplex PCR, and TCRdb's table has in-frame clones only and misses some. In the table there are tens of thousands of clones, more than 70% of which are singletons. The sequenced material came from memory (CD45RA-) CD4+ T cells from blood. The receptor source for this set is a human donor in good health. Each CDR3 is given with its conserved first and last residue. D genes are given only for firm matches.

j_call v_call d_call cdr3_aa cdr3_nt
TRBJ2-7 TRBV29-1 TRBD2 CSVGLAGWREQYF TGCAGCGTTGGTTTAGCGGGATGGAGGGAGCAGTACTTC
TRBJ2-3 TRBV10-1 TRBD2 CASSPGLAVDTQYF TGCGCCAGCAGTCCAGGACTAGCTGTAGATACGCAGTATTTT
TRBJ2-5 TRBV30 TRBD2 CAWSLGLAGQETQYF TGTGCCTGGAGCTTGGGACTAGCGGGGCAAGAGACCCAGTACTTC
TRBJ1-3 TRBV19 . CASSIRGEIWKGNTIYF TGTGCCAGTAGTATCAGGGGCGAAATTTGGAAAGGAAACACCATATATTTT
TRBJ1-3 TRBV13 . CASSPPVGSGNTIYF TGTGCCAGCAGCCCGCCGGTGGGCTCTGGAAACACCATATATTTT
TRBJ2-7 TRBV27 . CASSLYRYYEQYF TGTGCCAGCAGTTTATACCGGTACTACGAGCAGTACTTC
TRBJ2-7 TRBV5-1 . CASSLNREGYEQYF TGCGCCAGCAGCTTGAACAGGGAGGGCTACGAGCAGTACTTC
TRBJ1-5 TRBV6-1 . CASSQVGFQPQHF TGTGCCAGCAGTCAGGTGGGGTTTCAGCCCCAGCATTTT
TRBJ1-5 TRBV15 . CATSRELGADQPQHF TGTGCCACCAGCAGAGAGTTGGGGGCGGATCAACCCCAGCATTTT
TRBJ1-5 TRBV7-2 . CASSLDPPGPQHF TGTGCCAGCAGCTTAGACCCCCCGGGGCCCCAGCATTTT
TRBJ2-7 TRBV21-1 . CASLTHLMRPSSEQYF TGTGCCAGCCTCACCCACTTGATGAGGCCCTCCTCCGAGCAGTACTTC